The 29 T cell receptor beta chains presented below share a single source sample, sequenced in a study of PD-1 blockade in classical Hodgkin lymphoma. The patients all showed relapse after autologous stem cell transplantation, while their brentuximab vedotin exposure varied. Data came from immunoSEQ multiplex PCR; TCRdb stores just in-frame clones and leaves some out. Among some 60,000 clones listed, roughly nine tenths were seen once. The sample was peripheral blood mononuclear cells (PBMCs), taken at baseline. These receptors were obtained from a human donor with classical Hodgkin lymphoma.

The chain is built from TRBV6-5 and TRBJ1-4; 7 bases map to TRBD1. The CDR3 extends over 14 amino acids. Per germline, CDR1 MNHEY and CDR2 SVGAGI. With V trimmed by 6 bases and J by 4 bases, 5 bases remained unmatched. This chain's CDR3 is CASSPGQYNEKLFF. DNA of the CDR3: TGTGCCAGCAGCCCGGGACAGTATAATGAAAAACTGTTTTTT.

The gene calls are TRBV10-3 and TRBJ2-5; 9 nucleotides align to TRBD2. Trimming cost V 6 bases and J 5 bases; bases outside gene matches: 10. Per germline, CDR1 ENHRY and CDR2 SYGVKD. The CDR3 covers 15 residues. CDR3 nucleotide sequence: TGTGCCATCAGCCATCCGGGACTAGCTTGGGAGACCCAGTACTTC. Translation: CAISHPGLAWETQYF.

The J gene is TRBJ2-1, the V gene TRBV2; 10 bases fit TRBD2. CDR3 length equals 15 residues. V lost 1 base to trimming and J lost 4 bases; unmatched junction nucleotides: 1. The germline gives CDR1 SNHLY, CDR2 FYNNEI. CDR3 protein: CASSEGTSGYNEQFF. DNA of the CDR3: TGTGCCAGCAGTGAAGGGACTAGCGGATACAATGAGCAGTTCTTC. Full variable domain (outside the CDR3, taken from reference TRBV2 and TRBJ2-1): EPEVTQTPSHQVTQMGQEVILRCVPISNHLYFYWYRQILGQKVEFLVSFYNNEISEKSEIFDDQFSVERPDGSNFTLKIRSTKLEDSAMYFCASSEGTSGYNEQFFGPGTRLTVL.

The chain recombines TRBV5-6 with TRBJ2-7, with D possibly being TRBD1 (5 bases). V gave up 4 bases and J gave up 3 bases, with 20 bases separating them. Germline V gene sequence: CDR1 SGHDT, CDR2 YYEEEE. The length of the CDR3 is 16 residues. CDR3 region: CASSLPTALGFYEQYF. DNA for the CDR3: TGTGCCAGCAGCCTACCGACAGCCCTGGGGTTCTACGAGCAGTACTTC.

In DNA form, the CDR3 reads TGTGCCAGCAGCCGTACGGGAGAGACCCAGTACTTC. Its translation is CASSRTGETQYF. V gene TRBV7-9 combines with J gene TRBJ2-5; D is unresolved. V gave up 5 bases and J gave up 4 bases, with 8 bases separating them. The CDR3 has 12 residues. Germline V CDR1 and CDR2: SEHNR, FQNEAQ (reference sequence).

V is TRBV15 and J is TRBJ2-1; no clear D. Per the germline V gene, CDR1 is LNHNV and CDR2 is YYDKDF (reference sequence). The CDR3 consists of 19 residues. Trimming left V 0 bases short and J 0 bases short, with 18 bases between. The CDR3 nucleotides are TGTGCCACCAGCAGAGATTGGTTGACGGTGGGAAGCTCCTACAATGAGCAGTTCTTC. This encodes CATSRDWLTVGSSYNEQFF.

This chain uses TRBV29-1 with TRBJ2-1; 9 bases line up with TRBD1. The CDR3 is 13 residues long. The germline V gene has CDR1 SQVTM and CDR2 ANQGSEA. V lost 6 bases, J lost 4 bases, and 4 bases stayed unmatched. DNA for the CDR3: TGCAGCGTGGACAGGGGATTATACAATGAGCAGTTCTTC. The encoded protein is CSVDRGLYNEQFF.

This clone was observed a single time. The V gene is TRBV7-6, the J gene TRBJ2-4; D not certain. The germline V gene has CDR1 SGHVS and CDR2 FNYEAQ. V was cut by 5 bases and J by 1 base, with 6 bases left in between. The CDR3 length is 13 residues. Here the CDR3 reads CASSPEAKNIQYF. In nucleotides, the CDR3 is TGTGCCAGCAGCCCGGAGGCCAAAAACATTCAGTACTTC.

J is TRBJ2-3 and V is TRBV5-4; 11 bases map to TRBD2. CDR1 is SGHNT and CDR2 is YYREEE in the germline V gene (reference sequence). The V and J ends lost 5 bases and 2 bases, in that order; junction bases with no gene match: 10. The CDR3 runs 17 residues. The CDR3 DNA reads TGTGCCAGCAGGTCCCGACTAGCGGGGCGATACACAGATACGCAGTATTTT. Translated: CASRSRLAGRYTDTQYF. Together with reference TRBV5-4 and TRBJ2-3, the CDR3 gives the full variable domain: ETGVTQSPTHLIKTRGQQVTLRCSSQSGHNTVSWYQQALGQGPQFIFQYYREEENGRGNFPPRFSGLQFPNYSSELNVNALELDDSALYLCASRSRLAGRYTDTQYFGPGTRLTVL.

CDR3: CASSAAYYEQYF. CDR3 coding DNA: TGTGCCAGCAGTGCTGCTTACTACGAGCAGTACTTC. J is TRBJ2-7 and V is TRBV28; no firm D call. Trimming took 5 bases from V and 3 from J, leaving 8 bases between them. The CDR3 extends over 12 amino acids. Germline-derived CDR1 and CDR2 are MDHEN and SYDVKM.

This chain joins TRBV25-1 and TRBJ2-6, with D unresolved. The CDR3 loop spans 15 amino acids. Germline V gene data show CDR1 as MGHDK and CDR2 as SYGVNS. Trimming took 5 bases from V and 2 from J, leaving 10 bases between them. The CDR3 spells CASSPFGAGANVLTF. The CDR3 nucleotides are TGTGCCAGCAGTCCTTTCGGCGCTGGGGCCAACGTCCTGACTTTC.

V is TRBV27 and J is TRBJ1-1, with D perhaps matching TRBD1 (5 bases). CDR3 size: 13 residues. Germline CDR1 reads MNHEY; CDR2 reads SMNVEV (reference sequence). V was pared by 6 bases and J by 5 bases, with 13 bases between. The CDR3 region has the DNA TGTGCCAGCAGAGGGGAGGGTGGGACTGAAGCTTTCTTT. This codes for CASRGEGGTEAFF.

The chain couples TRBV14 to TRBJ2-7; D remains ambiguous. CDR3 length: 15 residues. Germline CDR1 SGHDN, CDR2 FVKESK. Trimming shortened V by 1 base and J by 4 bases, and 14 bases separated the two germline ends. The CDR3 region is CASSQGGVPPYEQYF. The CDR3 DNA sequence: TGTGCCAGCAGCCAAGGCGGAGTACCACCGTACGAGCAGTACTTC.

V and J are TRBV9 and TRBJ2-3; tentatively, D is TRBD1 or TRBD2 (5 bases each). CDR1 SGDLS and CDR2 YYNGEE come from the germline V gene. With 7 bases removed from V and 2 bases from J, the gap between germline ends came to 26 bases. The CDR3 extends over 18 amino acids. The CDR3: CASPVGDPGNGNTDTQYF. The CDR3 nucleotides are TGTGCCAGCCCCGTAGGGGACCCAGGGAATGGGAACACAGATACGCAGTATTTT.

The rearrangement links TRBV5-1 to TRBJ2-5; 8 bases are shared with TRBD1. TRBJ2-7 matches the DNA end more closely, so the J call is doubtful. The CDR3 length is 14 residues. CDR1 SGHRS and CDR2 YFSETQ come from the germline V gene. CDR3 region: CASSLSTGAYEQYF. The CDR3 DNA reads TGCGCCAGCAGCTTGTCGACAGGGGCCTACGAGCAGTACTTC.

Concerning this clone: The junction departs from germline at one end; a sequencing error may be responsible. The chain couples TRBV4-1 to TRBJ1-2; D is perhaps TRBD1 (6 bases). The CDR3 is made up of 15 amino acids. Per germline, CDR1 MGHRA and CDR2 YSYEKL. The CDR3 sequence is CASSKTGQLKGGHTF. The CDR3 DNA sequence: TGCGCCAGCAGCAAAACCGGACAGTTAAAAGGTGGCCACACCTTC.

This clone was seen just once. The chain joins TRBV2 to TRBJ1-2; 7 bases match TRBD1. J was trimmed by 8 bases and V by 6 bases; bases with no gene match: 6. The length of the CDR3 is 12 residues. Germline CDR1 reads SNHLY; CDR2 reads FYNNEI. The CDR3 region is CASSGDSIGYTF. CDR3 coding DNA: TGTGCCAGCAGCGGGGACAGCATCGGCTACACCTTC.

The rearrangement joins TRBV6-6 to TRBJ2-2, with TRBD2 matching 9 bases. Germline CDR1 reads MNHNY; CDR2 reads SVGAGI (reference sequence). Germline trimming cut 6 bases from V and 3 bases from J; bases unmatched to any gene: 8. The CDR3 sequence is 16 residues long. The CDR3 here is CASRNSGRSDTGELFF. CDR3 DNA: TGTGCCAGCAGGAATAGCGGGAGAAGTGACACCGGGGAGCTGTTTTTT.

This clone has only one observation. The rearrangement uses TRBV18 and TRBJ2-3, with D maybe TRBD1 (7 bases). The V gene lost 6 bases and the J gene lost 2 bases, with 15 bases spanning the gap. The CDR3 has 15 residues. The germline gives CDR1 KGHSH, CDR2 LQKENI. The CDR3 sequence is CASSRQGGFTDTQYF. The CDR3, as DNA: TGTGCCAGCTCGCGTCAGGGGGGATTCACAGATACGCAGTATTTT.

This clone appeared a single time. This sequence joins TRBV4-1 and TRBJ2-1; no firm D call. This CDR3 spans 13 amino acids. V lost 0 bases to trimming and J lost 4 bases, with 4 bases between them. The germline CDR1 and CDR2 sequences are MGHRA and YSYEKL. CDR3 in amino acids: CASSQDNYNEQFF. CDR3 sequence (DNA): TGCGCCAGCAGCCAAGACAATTACAATGAGCAGTTCTTC.

The V call is TRBV5-1, the J call TRBJ2-5; D is perhaps TRBD2 (5 bases). Germline values: CDR1 SGHRS, CDR2 YFSETQ. The germline V and J ends were trimmed by 5 bases and 1 base, with 6 bases remaining between them. The CDR3 contains 12 residues. CDR3 loop: CASRGSQETQYF. The CDR3 region has the DNA TGCGCCAGCAGGGGGAGCCAAGAGACCCAGTACTTC. The complete variable domain, with remaining parts taken from reference TRBV5-1 and TRBJ2-5, reads KAGVTQTPRYLIKTRGQQVTLSCSPISGHRSVSWYQQTPGQGLQFLFEYFSETQRNKGNFPGRFSGRQFSNSRSEMNVSTLELGDSALYLCASRGSQETQYFGPGTRLLVL.

This rearrangement joins TRBV2 to TRBJ2-2; no clear D. The CDR3 contains 14 residues. Germline V gene lookup returns CDR1 SNHLY and CDR2 FYNNEI. Between the trimmed V and J ends, which lost 4 bases and 0 bases, there was a span of 6 bases. The CDR3 protein is CASSGGANTGELFF. The CDR3 DNA reads TGTGCCAGCAGTGGAGGAGCGAACACCGGGGAGCTGTTTTTT.

The J gene is TRBJ1-5, the V gene TRBV6-1; 9 nucleotides agree with TRBD1. This CDR3 region has 13 residues. CDR1 is MNHNS and CDR2 is SASEGT in the germline V gene. V was clipped by 7 bases and J by 5 bases; unmatched bases: 3. CDR3 residues: CASKRTGDQPQHF. In nucleotides, the CDR3 is TGTGCCAGCAAGAGGACAGGGGATCAGCCCCAGCATTTT.

CDR3 region: CASSLPGQETQYF. CDR3 in DNA: TGCGCCAGCAGCTTGCCAGGACAAGAGACCCAGTACTTC. V and J are TRBV5-1 and TRBJ2-5; D is undetermined. V was shortened by 1 base and J by 2 bases, with 6 bases between the two germline ends. Germline lookup yields CDR1 SGHRS and CDR2 YFSETQ. The CDR3 extends over 13 amino acids. The full variable domain, rest sourced from reference TRBV5-1 and TRBJ2-5, is KAGVTQTPRYLIKTRGQQVTLSCSPISGHRSVSWYQQTPGQGLQFLFEYFSETQRNKGNFPGRFSGRQFSNSRSEMNVSTLELGDSALYLCASSLPGQETQYFGPGTRLLVL.

As for this clone: Germline is not matched at one junction end, which may reflect a read error. The J gene is TRBJ2-5, the V gene TRBV29-1; D may be TRBD1 (6 bases). The CDR3 contains 11 residues. Germline V gene lookup returns CDR1 SQVTM and CDR2 ANQGSEA. CDR3 bases: TGCAGCGTTGCGCCAGGGCAGGGGTTGGACTTC. This gives the protein CSVAPGQGLDF.

The rearrangement uses TRBV4-2 and TRBJ2-7; maybe TRBD2 (6 bases). The germline gives CDR1 LGHNA, CDR2 YNFKEQ. This CDR3 spans 17 amino acids. Trimming left V 0 bases short and J 1 base short, with 16 bases between. CDR3 nucleotides: TGTGCCAGCAGCCAAGATGGAAATGGAGCGGGTTCCTACGAGCAGTACTTC. Encoded protein: CASSQDGNGAGSYEQYF.

V gene TRBV7-3 combines with J gene TRBJ2-3, with 9 bases aligning to TRBD2. The V and J ends lost 0 bases and 4 bases, in that order; junction bases with no gene match: 2. CDR3 length: 15 amino acids. Germline values: CDR1 SGHTA, CDR2 FQGTGA. The CDR3 DNA is TGTGCCAGCAGCTTAACTAGCGGGAGCGCAGATACGCAGTATTTT. Its translation is CASSLTSGSADTQYF.

The chain uses TRBV28 and TRBJ2-3; TRBD1 might be the D (6 bases). This CDR3 is 15 amino acids long. Germline V gene lookup returns CDR1 MDHEN and CDR2 SYDVKM. Trimming took off 3 bases at V and 2 bases at J, with 12 bases between the two ends. CDR3 in DNA: TGTGCCAGCAGTTTTAGTCAGGGGCACACAGATACGCAGTATTTT. Translating it yields CASSFSQGHTDTQYF.

This clone has just one count. The chain uses TRBV5-5 and TRBJ1-2; maybe TRBD1 (6 bases). Germline CDR1 reads SGHKS; CDR2 reads YYEKEE (reference sequence). Between the trimmed V and J ends, which lost 0 bases and 7 bases, there was a span of 16 bases. The CDR3 length is 15 residues. The DNA for the CDR3 is TGTGCCAGCAGCTTGGGGTCCTGGGGGGCTGGTGGCTACACCTTC. It translates to CASSLGSWGAGGYTF.